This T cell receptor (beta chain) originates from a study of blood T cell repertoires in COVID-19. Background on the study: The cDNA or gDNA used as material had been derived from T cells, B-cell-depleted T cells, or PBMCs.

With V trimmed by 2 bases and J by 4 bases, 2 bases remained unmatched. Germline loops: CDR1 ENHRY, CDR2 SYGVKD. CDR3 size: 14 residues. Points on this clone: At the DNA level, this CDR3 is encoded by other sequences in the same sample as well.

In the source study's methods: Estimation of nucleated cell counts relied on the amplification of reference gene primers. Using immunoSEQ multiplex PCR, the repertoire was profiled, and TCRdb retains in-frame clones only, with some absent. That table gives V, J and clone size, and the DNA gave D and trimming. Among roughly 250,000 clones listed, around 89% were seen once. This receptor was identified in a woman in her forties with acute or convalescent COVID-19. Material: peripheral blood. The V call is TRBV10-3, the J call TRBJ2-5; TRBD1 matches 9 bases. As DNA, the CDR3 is TGTGCCATCAGTGAGACAGGGGGCCGAGAGACCCAGTACTTC. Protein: CAISETGGRETQYF.